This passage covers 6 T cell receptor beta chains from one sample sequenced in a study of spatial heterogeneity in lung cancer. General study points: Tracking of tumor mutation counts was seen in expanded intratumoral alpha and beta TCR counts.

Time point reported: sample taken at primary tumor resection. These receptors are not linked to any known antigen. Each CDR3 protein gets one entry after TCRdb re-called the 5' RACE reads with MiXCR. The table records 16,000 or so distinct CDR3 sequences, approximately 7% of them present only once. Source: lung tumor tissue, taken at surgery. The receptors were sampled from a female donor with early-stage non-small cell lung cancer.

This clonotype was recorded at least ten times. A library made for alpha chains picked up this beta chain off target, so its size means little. CDR3 nucleotides: TGCAGTGCTAGAGATCGTAGCAGGGACCGAGGAATGAACACTGAAGCTTTCTTT. It specifies CSARDRSRDRGMNTEAFF. The rearrangement uses TRBV20-1 and TRBJ1-1; perhaps TRBD1 as D (5 bases). Germline V gene data show CDR1 as DFQATT and CDR2 as SNEGSKA (reference sequence). V shed 0 bases and J shed 0 bases, with 20 bases lying between them. This CDR3 contains 18 residues.

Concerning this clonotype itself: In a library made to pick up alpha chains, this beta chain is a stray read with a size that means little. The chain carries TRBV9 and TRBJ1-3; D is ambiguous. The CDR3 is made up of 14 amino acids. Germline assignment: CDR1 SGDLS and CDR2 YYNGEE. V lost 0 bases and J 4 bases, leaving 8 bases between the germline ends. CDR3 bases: TGTGCCAGCAGCGTAGCGGCCCAGGGAAACACCATATATTTT. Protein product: CASSVAAQGNTIYF.

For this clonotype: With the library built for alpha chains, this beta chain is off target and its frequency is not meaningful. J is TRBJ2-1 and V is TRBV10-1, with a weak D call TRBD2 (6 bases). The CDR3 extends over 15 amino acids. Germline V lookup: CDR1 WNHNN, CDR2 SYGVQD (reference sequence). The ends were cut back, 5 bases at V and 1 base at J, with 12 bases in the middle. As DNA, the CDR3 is TGCGCCAGCAGTCCCCGGGACTTTTCCTACAATGAGCAGTTCTTC. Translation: CASSPRDFSYNEQFF.

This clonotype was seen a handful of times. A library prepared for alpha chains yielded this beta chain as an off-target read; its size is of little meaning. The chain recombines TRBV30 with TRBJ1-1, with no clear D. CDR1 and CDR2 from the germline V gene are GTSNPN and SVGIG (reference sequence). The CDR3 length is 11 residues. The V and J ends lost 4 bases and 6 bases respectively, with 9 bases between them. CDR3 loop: CAWNVVSEAFF. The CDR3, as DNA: TGTGCCTGGAATGTCGTGTCTGAAGCTTTCTTT.

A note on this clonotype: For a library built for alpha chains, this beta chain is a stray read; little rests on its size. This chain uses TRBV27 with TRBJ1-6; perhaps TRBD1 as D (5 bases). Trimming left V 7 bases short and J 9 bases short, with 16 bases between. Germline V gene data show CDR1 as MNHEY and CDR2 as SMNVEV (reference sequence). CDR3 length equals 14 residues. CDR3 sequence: CASTRGDFGSPLHF. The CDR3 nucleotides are TGTGCCAGCACTCGTGGGGACTTCGGTTCACCCCTCCACTTT.

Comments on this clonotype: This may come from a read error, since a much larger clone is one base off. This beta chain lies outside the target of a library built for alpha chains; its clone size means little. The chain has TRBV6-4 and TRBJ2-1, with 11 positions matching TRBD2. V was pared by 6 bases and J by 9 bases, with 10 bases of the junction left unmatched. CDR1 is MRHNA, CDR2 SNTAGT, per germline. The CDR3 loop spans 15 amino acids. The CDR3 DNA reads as TGTGCCAGCAGCGCCCTAGCGGGGGGACCGGGTGAGCAGTTCTTC. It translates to CASSALAGGPGEQFF.